This TCR beta chain was sequenced for a study of T-cell memory formation after mild COVID-19. Whole-study findings and limits: Within pre-infection memory, some responding clones were found, suggesting cross-reactive memory joined.

MiXCR, applied by TCRdb to the 5' RACE reads, yields one record per CDR3 protein. The table records 300,000 to 400,000 distinct CDR3 sequences, 25% to 30% of them present only once. Germline-derived CDR1 and CDR2 are SGHTS and YDEGEE. V was trimmed by 7 bases and J by 0 bases, leaving 25 bases between them. This CDR3 is 18 amino acids long. On this clonotype: Its antigen is as yet unknown.

The chain employs TRBV5-8 and TRBJ1-1, with a possible D match to TRBD1 (5 bases). This receptor was identified in an adult woman who had mild COVID-19 (a few samples of this study predate the infection). Cell type and time point are not known. Sequencing was carried out using PBMCs or a T cell subset sorted from them (not recorded which). The CDR3 nucleotides read TGTGCCAGCCCGATTTTTCCCAGGGACTCCATCATGAACACTGAAGCTTTCTTT. Translating it yields CASPIFPRDSIMNTEAFF.